A selection of T cell receptor beta chains follows, all from one sample in a study of blood T cell repertoires in COVID-19. Clones were sequenced by immunoSEQ multiplex PCR, and TCRdb holds only the in-frame ones, with some missing. The sample holds 200,000 to 250,000 clones, approximately 90% seen once. Material: peripheral blood. These receptors came from a woman in her thirties or forties with acute or convalescent COVID-19. Both conserved end residues are part of each CDR3. D genes are given only for firm matches. The listing skips clone size in some rows; elsewhere it reads once, few, many or a size class.

TGTGCCAGCAGTGCCCGAGGGGTAGGGGGCACCGGGGAGCTGTTTTTT,CASSARGVGGTGELFF,.,TRBV27,.,TRBJ2-2
TGTGCCACCAGTGATTCATTTGAGACAGGAGCCCACTATGGCTACACCTTC,CATSDSFETGAHYGYTF,.,TRBV24-1,.,TRBJ1-2
TGCGCCAGCGGGGATTCAGGGGACGCTCTTCAGCCCCTCCACTTT,CASGDSGDALQPLHF,.,TRBV5-1,.,TRBJ1-6
TGTGCCAGCAGCGTTCTGGACAGGGTCAGGGGAAACACCATATATTTT,CASSVLDRVRGNTIYF,.,TRBV9,TRBD1,TRBJ1-3
TGTGCCAGCAGCCATAGGACAGGGGGCACTGAAGCTTTCTTT,CASSHRTGGTEAFF,.,TRBV3-1/TRBV3-2,TRBD1,TRBJ1-1
TGCGCCAGCAGCTTGGCCCCTAGCTTGGTGGATACGCAGTATTTT,CASSLAPSLVDTQYF,.,TRBV5-1,.,TRBJ2-3
TGTGCCAGCTCATCCGGGACAGGGGGCCACACTGAAGCTTTCTTT,CASSSGTGGHTEAFF,.,TRBV18,TRBD1,TRBJ1-1
TGCGCCAGCAGCTTGGTTCCAGAAGCGCCAGATACGCAGTATTTT,CASSLVPEAPDTQYF,once,TRBV5-1,.,TRBJ2-3
TGTGCCAGCACCCCCATAGTTCTAGGGGCCCGCTCTGGCTATGGCTACACCTTC,CASTPIVLGARSGYGYTF,.,TRBV27,.,TRBJ1-2
TGTGCCAGCAGTGAGGGACAGTCGTTTCAGCCCCAGCATTTT,CASSEGQSFQPQHF,.,TRBV6-1,TRBD1,TRBJ1-5
TGTGCCAGCAGTTACGTAGGAACGGGTGTTTTCTTT,CASSYVGTGVFF,.,TRBV6-5,.,TRBJ1-1
TGCAGCGTCGGGGGGACAGGGCATTCACCCCTCCACTTT,CSVGGTGHSPLHF,.,TRBV29-1,TRBD1,TRBJ1-6
TGTGCCTGGACGTCTGGGGCCAACGTCCTGACTTTC,CAWTSGANVLTF,.,TRBV30,.,TRBJ2-6
TGTGCCAGCAGTTTGATATGGGACAGGGGCTACACCTTC,CASSLIWDRGYTF,.,TRBV12-3/TRBV12-4,TRBD1,TRBJ1-2
TGCGCCAGCAGCTTGAACAGGGAAGGAGAGGGCTACACCTTC,CASSLNREGEGYTF,.,TRBV5-1,.,TRBJ1-2
TGTGCCAGCATTAGGGACAGTGACACTCTCTATGGCTACACCTTC,CASIRDSDTLYGYTF,.,TRBV2,TRBD1,TRBJ1-2
TGTGCCAGCAGCCCGCACCAGGTGGATTATGGCTACACCTTC,CASSPHQVDYGYTF,.,TRBV7-2,.,TRBJ1-2
TGCGCCAGCAGGAAACCCGGGACAGGCTCCTACAATGAGCAGTTCTTC,CASRKPGTGSYNEQFF,.,TRBV5-1,TRBD1,TRBJ2-1
TGTGCCAGCAGCCAAGCGGGGTACTATGGCTACACCTTC,CASSQAGYYGYTF,.,TRBV3-1/TRBV3-2,.,TRBJ1-2
TGTGCCAGCTCACCTTGGGGGGACGAGACCCAGTACTTC,CASSPWGDETQYF,once,TRBV18,.,TRBJ2-5
TGCGCCAGCAGCCTAATCACAGAAGAAAATTCACCCCTCCACTTT,CASSLITEENSPLHF,.,TRBV5-1,.,TRBJ1-6